This passage covers 5 T cell receptor beta chains from one sample sequenced in a study of cytomegalovirus exposure and HLA in healthy donors listed by TCRdb under 2017. The library was prepared using the immunoSEQ multiplex PCR assay. TCRdb took over this immuneACCESS table, retaining in-frame rearrangements with V and J assigned. Such tables are incomplete; in checked studies, under half of the missing clones stem from an unresolved V gene, and the remainder is unexplained. Present in this sample are hundreds of thousands of clones, 86% of which were seen just once. Jointly, the top ten make up about 1.2% of the sample. What was sequenced was PBMCs. Receptors originate from a woman in her thirties in good health and CMV-seropositive.

V is TRBV29-1 and J is TRBJ1-2; D perhaps matches TRBD1 (5 bases). CDR3 length: 11 amino acids. Germline loops: CDR1 SQVTM, CDR2 ANQGSEA. Trimming shortened V by 7 bases and J by 8 bases, and 14 bases separated the two germline ends. The CDR3 nucleotides are TGCAGCGATGCGGGACTGGCGGGCTACACCTTC. It is translated as CSDAGLAGYTF.

This clone was seen only a few times. This chain links TRBV4-1 with TRBJ1-5, with D uncertain. Trimming took 4 bases from V and 1 from J, leaving 11 bases between them. The length of the CDR3 is 15 residues. Germline CDR1 and CDR2: MGHRA and YSYEKL. The CDR3 nucleotides read TGCGCCAGCAGCCTAATGGGAGTGAGCAATCAGCCCCAGCATTTT. Residues: CASSLMGVSNQPQHF.

V gene TRBV7-6 combines with J gene TRBJ1-5; 7 positions match TRBD1. This CDR3 region has 15 residues. Germline values: CDR1 SGHVS, CDR2 FNYEAQ. V lost 4 bases and J lost 1; bases outside the gene matches: 4. The CDR3 DNA is TGTGCCAGCAGCTCGGGACAGCTAAGCAATCAGCCCCAGCATTTT. This codes for CASSSGQLSNQPQHF.

The CDR3 sequence is CASSQDVRGWKETQYF. DNA for the CDR3: TGTGCCAGCAGCCAAGATGTACGCGGCTGGAAAGAGACCCAGTACTTC. The gene calls are TRBV4-2 and TRBJ2-5; no reliable D call. The length of the CDR3 is 16 residues. The V gene's germline CDR1 is LGHNA and CDR2 YNFKEQ. The V end lost 0 bases, the J end lost 3 bases, and 14 bases lay between the germline ends.

The chain is built from TRBV2 and TRBJ2-6; 9 bases agree with TRBD1. The CDR3 loop spans 15 amino acids. V was clipped by 8 bases and J by 4 bases; unmatched bases: 6. Looked up from germline, CDR1 is SNHLY and CDR2 is FYNNEI. CDR3 loop: CASQVGTGGANVLTF. DNA for the CDR3: TGTGCCAGCCAAGTGGGGACAGGGGGGGCCAACGTCCTGACTTTC.